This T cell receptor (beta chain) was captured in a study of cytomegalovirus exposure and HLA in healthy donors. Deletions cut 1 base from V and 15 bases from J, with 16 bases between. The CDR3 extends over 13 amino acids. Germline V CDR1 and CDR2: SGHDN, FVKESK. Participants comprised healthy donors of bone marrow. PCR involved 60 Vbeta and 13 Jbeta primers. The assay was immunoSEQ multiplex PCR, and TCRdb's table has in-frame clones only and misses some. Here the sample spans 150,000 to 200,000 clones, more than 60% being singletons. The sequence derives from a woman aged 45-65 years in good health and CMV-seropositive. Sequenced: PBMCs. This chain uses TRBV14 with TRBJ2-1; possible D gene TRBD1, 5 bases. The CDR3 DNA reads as TGTGCCAGCAGCCAAGTTTCGACAGCCAGTTCGTTCTTC. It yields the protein CASSQVSTASSFF.